The clone carrying this TCR beta chain appeared a few times. Its antigen is not known. Via MiXCR, TCRdb re-called the reads, giving one row per CDR3 protein. The table has 400,000 or so distinct CDR3 sequences, roughly 31% seen once. The sample originates from a study of T cell repertoires in cytomegalovirus infection. Study-level findings and limits: CMV-specific HLA-C-restricted TCR beta clonotypes dominated the ex vivo response.

V was trimmed by 0 bases and J by 0 bases, leaving 9 bases between them. The CDR3 loop spans 15 amino acids. Germline loops: CDR1 SGHRS, CDR2 YFSETQ. This receptor was obtained from a human donor in good health (CMV status not recorded). Some clones in this sample may be carry-over from other donors' samples. This rearrangement joins TRBV5-1 to TRBJ1-1; D unclear. Sequencing used PBMCs. CDR3 in amino acids: CASSLGQIMNTEAFF. As DNA, the CDR3 is TGCGCCAGCAGCTTGGGCCAGATCATGAACACTGAAGCTTTCTTT. The full variable domain, in which reference TRBV5-1 and TRBJ1-1 provide the parts outside the CDR3, is KAGVTQTPRYLIKTRGQQVTLSCSPISGHRSVSWYQQTPGQGLQFLFEYFSETQRNKGNFPGRFSGRQFSNSRSEMNVSTLELGDSALYLCASSLGQIMNTEAFFGQGTRLTVV.